These T cell receptor beta chains were read from a single sample in a study of T cells in localized non-small cell lung cancer. Clones were read by immunoSEQ multiplex PCR, and TCRdb kept only the in-frame ones, dropping some. The sample includes 1,500 to 2,000 clones, more than 20% of them seen just once. The sample in question was lung tumor tissue, obtained before any cancer treatment. These receptors were obtained from a female donor of 60 years or more with stage I lung adenocarcinoma. CDR3s include the opening cysteine and the closing phenylalanine or tryptophan. The D gene is left open where the match is weak. Clone size is shown for a subset of rows, as once, few, many or a class of expanded clone.

D: TRBD1
size: .
J: TRBJ1-5
V: TRBV19
CDR3: CASSTGQGIPPQHF
DNA: TGTGCCAGTAGTACGGGACAGGGGATTCCGCCCCAGCATTTT

D: .
size: medium-sized
J: TRBJ1-5
V: TRBV11-3
CDR3: CASSLGQSQVNSNQPQHF
DNA: TGTGCCAGCAGCTTAGGTCAGTCGCAGGTTAATAGCAATCAGCCCCAGCATTTT

D: .
size: .
J: TRBJ1-1
V: TRBV29-1
CDR3: CSGTWGGILAEAFF
DNA: TGCAGCGGTACGTGGGGGGGGATATTGGCTGAAGCTTTCTTT

D: .
size: few
J: TRBJ2-7
V: TRBV10-3
CDR3: CAISQATYEQYF
DNA: TGTGCCATCAGCCAGGCTACCTACGAGCAGTACTTC

D: .
size: .
J: TRBJ1-5
V: TRBV18
CDR3: CASSPVSSNQPQHF
DNA: TGTGCCAGCTCACCAGTCAGTTCCAATCAGCCCCAGCATTTT

D: .
size: .
J: TRBJ2-5
V: TRBV1
CDR3: CASSQDREETQYF
DNA: TGCGCCAGCAGCCAAGACAGGGAAGAGACCCAGTACTTC

D: .
size: .
J: TRBJ1-4
V: TRBV19
CDR3: CASSIRGIYEKLFF
DNA: TGTGCCAGTAGTATAAGGGGCATCTATGAAAAACTGTTTTTT

D: .
size: medium-sized
J: TRBJ1-5
V: TRBV11-3
CDR3: CASSLELTGYESNQPQHF
DNA: TGTGCCAGCAGCTTGGAATTAACGGGGTATGAGAGCAATCAGCCCCAGCATTTT

D: .
size: .
J: TRBJ1-2
V: TRBV5-1
CDR3: CASSLVLLRYGYTF
DNA: TGCGCCAGCAGCTTGGTATTGTTAAGGTATGGCTACACCTTC

D: TRBD1
size: few
J: TRBJ1-1
V: TRBV6-8
CDR3: CASSPAGTGRTEAFF
DNA: TGTGCCAGCAGCCCAGCCGGGACAGGGAGAACTGAAGCTTTCTTT

D: TRBD2
size: once
J: TRBJ2-2
V: TRBV18
CDR3: CASSPETSGRIATGELFF
DNA: TGTGCCAGCTCACCCGAGACTAGCGGGAGAATAGCGACCGGGGAGCTGTTTTTT